One and the same sample provided the 16 T cell receptor beta chains below, sequenced in a study of graft-versus-host responses after intestinal transplantation. Only in-frame clones appear in the TCRdb table, and some are missing; sequencing was by immunoSEQ multiplex PCR. This table holds 15,000 to 20,000 clones, about 80% found once. Grafts had their tissue processed, releasing intraepithelial and lamina propria lymphocytes. This specimen was ileum tissue, taken about 15 weeks after intestinal transplant. Receptor source: a human patient who received an intestinal transplant, so some T cells may come from the graft donor.

This rearrangement joins TRBV28 to TRBJ2-1, with TRBD1 matching 7 bases. CDR1 and CDR2 from the germline V gene are MDHEN and SYDVKM. The CDR3 runs 19 residues. V trimming: 2 bases; J trimming: 2 bases; junction bases outside the gene matches: 15. The CDR3 sequence: CASSLPGPGQALTYNEQFF. In nucleotides, the CDR3 is TGTGCCAGCAGTTTACCCGGCCCTGGACAGGCCCTGACCTACAATGAGCAGTTCTTC.

The genes are TRBV27 and TRBJ2-1; D not certain. Trimming took 6 bases from V and 2 from J, leaving 17 bases between them. CDR1 MNHEY and CDR2 SMNVEV come from the germline V gene (reference sequence). This CDR3 comprises 16 residues. The CDR3 nucleotides are TGTGCCAGCAGCCTATACCCGGAGTCCCCCTACAATGAGCAGTTCTTC. Protein sequence: CASSLYPESPYNEQFF.

The rearrangement uses TRBV28 and TRBJ2-7; D perhaps matches TRBD1 (5 bases). Trimming left V 6 bases short and J 3 bases short, with 15 bases between. Germline CDR1 reads MDHEN; CDR2 reads SYDVKM. The CDR3 loop spans 14 amino acids. This CDR3 reads CASRAEGAYYEQYF. The CDR3, as DNA: TGTGCCAGCAGAGCCGAAGGGGCTTACTACGAGCAGTACTTC.

In this sample, this clone turned up a few times. V gene TRBV7-6 combines with J gene TRBJ2-1; D call uncertain. The germline CDR1 and CDR2 sequences are SGHVS and FNYEAQ. V lost 2 bases, J lost 5 bases, and 22 bases lay in between. The CDR3 consists of 18 residues. The CDR3 region is CASSLRRPGRWGHNEQFF. The CDR3 DNA is TGTGCCAGCAGCTTAAGGCGGCCAGGTCGATGGGGTCACAATGAGCAGTTCTTC.

J is TRBJ2-1 and V is TRBV29-1; D is undetermined. Germline V gene sequence: CDR1 SQVTM, CDR2 ANQGSEA. The CDR3 runs 13 residues. The V gene lost 2 bases and the J gene lost 0 bases, with 5 bases spanning the gap. The CDR3 loop is CSVEPGSYNEQFF. The CDR3 DNA sequence: TGCAGCGTTGAACCTGGCTCCTACAATGAGCAGTTCTTC.

The genes are TRBV27 and TRBJ2-3; D is unclear. CDR3 length equals 13 residues. With 3 bases removed from V and 5 bases from J, the gap between germline ends came to 9 bases. Germline CDR1 and CDR2: MNHEY and SMNVEV (reference sequence). CDR3 bases: TGTGCCAGCAGTTTCTTAAAAGAAGATACGCAGTATTTT. It encodes CASSFLKEDTQYF.

This chain connects TRBV15 to TRBJ2-1; D not resolved. CDR3 length equals 12 residues. V was cut by 5 bases and J by 7 bases, with 9 bases left in between. CDR1 is LNHNV, CDR2 YYDKDF, per germline (reference sequence). This chain's CDR3 is CATSPGLNEQFF. In nucleotides, the CDR3 is TGTGCCACCAGCCCAGGTTTAAATGAGCAGTTCTTC.

The chain employs TRBV5-4 and TRBJ2-7, with TRBD2 as a possible D gene (7 bases). There are 16 residues in the CDR3. The V end lost 4 bases, the J end lost 3 bases, and 20 bases lay between the germline ends. CDR1 SGHNT and CDR2 YYREEE come from the germline V gene (reference sequence). The CDR3 region is CASSPYLGAGDYEQYF. The CDR3 DNA follows: TGTGCCAGCAGCCCTTACCTGGGGGCGGGAGACTACGAGCAGTACTTC.

The chain couples TRBV21-1 to TRBJ2-7; the table's D call of TRBD2 was not tested on the DNA. TRBV21-1 is a pseudogene locus. The CDR3 is made up of 14 amino acids. CDR3: CASSNEGGEYEQYF. CDR3 coding DNA: TGTGCCAGCAGCAATGAAGGCGGGGAGTACGAGCAGTACTTC.

V gene TRBV5-1 combines with J gene TRBJ1-6; D is unclear. V was shortened by 1 base and J by 7 bases, with 9 bases between the two germline ends. The CDR3 is made up of 14 amino acids. Germline V gene lookup returns CDR1 SGHRS and CDR2 YFSETQ. CDR3 loop: CASSLTPPNSPLHF. The CDR3, as DNA: TGCGCCAGCAGCTTGACGCCCCCGAATTCACCCCTCCACTTT. Together with reference TRBV5-1 and TRBJ1-6, the CDR3 gives the full variable domain: KAGVTQTPRYLIKTRGQQVTLSCSPISGHRSVSWYQQTPGQGLQFLFEYFSETQRNKGNFPGRFSGRQFSNSRSEMNVSTLELGDSALYLCASSLTPPNSPLHFGNGTRLTVT.

The genes are TRBV6-1 and TRBJ2-7; 7 bases match TRBD2. Germline V gene sequence: CDR1 MNHNS, CDR2 SASEGT. V lost 5 bases and J lost 3; bases outside the gene matches: 7. The CDR3 length is 14 residues. The CDR3 sequence is CASSLGEGYYEQYF. CDR3 DNA sequence: TGTGCCAGCAGTCTAGGGGAGGGTTACTACGAGCAGTACTTC.

The V gene is TRBV14, the J gene TRBJ1-5; no clear D gene. Germline V gene lookup returns CDR1 SGHDN and CDR2 FVKESK. V was trimmed by 1 base and J by 2 bases, leaving 12 bases between them. This CDR3 has 16 residues. Here the CDR3 reads CASSQVKEVGNQPQHF. CDR3 in DNA: TGTGCCAGCAGCCAAGTTAAGGAGGTGGGCAATCAGCCCCAGCATTTT.

This clone was found a few times. The rearrangement links TRBV6-5 to TRBJ1-1, with TRBD1 as a possible D gene (5 bases). Deletions cut 8 bases from V and 6 bases from J, with 19 bases between. Germline V gives CDR1 MNHEY, CDR2 SVGAGI. The CDR3 is 14 residues long. CDR3 coding DNA: TGTGCCAGCCTCGAGCGGGGGGTCATCCCTGAAGCTTTCTTT. It translates to CASLERGVIPEAFF.

CDR3: CASSLSKGQGASYEQYF. The CDR3 DNA is TGCGCCAGCAGCCTTTCCAAGGGACAGGGGGCATCCTACGAGCAGTACTTC. This chain joins TRBV4-1 and TRBJ2-7; 12 nucleotides match TRBD1. The CDR3 length is 17 residues. Germline V gene data show CDR1 as MGHRA and CDR2 as YSYEKL. V was pared by 4 bases and J by 1 base, with 8 bases of the junction left unmatched.

This clone was found a few times. V and J are TRBV6-6 and TRBJ1-2; TRBD1 matches at 7 bases. CDR1 and CDR2 from the germline V gene are MNHNY and SVGAGI (reference sequence). This CDR3 region has 12 residues. The V gene end was trimmed by 6 bases and the J gene end by 5 bases; junction bases not matched to a gene: 3. The CDR3 region is CASRQGPYGYTF. CDR3 in DNA: TGTGCCAGCAGACAGGGGCCTTATGGCTACACCTTC.

The genes are TRBV10-2 and TRBJ2-7; D may be TRBD2 (5 bases). Germline CDR1 and CDR2: WSHSY and SAAADI. V was cut by 2 bases and J by 3 bases, with 14 bases left in between. This CDR3 comprises 15 residues. The CDR3 sequence is CASSEPGPGLYEQYF. For the CDR3, the DNA is TGCGCCAGCAGTGAGCCGGGCCCTGGACTCTACGAGCAGTACTTC.